The 19 T cell receptor beta chains presented below share a single source sample, sequenced in a study of Graves' ophthalmopathy and Graves' hyperthyroidism. Researchers took RNA transcripts and amplified TCR beta CDR3 regions from them. First-round RT-PCR used HTBI primers; second-round multiplex PCR followed. TCRdb passed the multiplex PCR reads through MiXCR, listing each CDR3 protein once. This table holds about 400,000 distinct CDR3 sequences, 15% to 20% found once. Source material: peripheral blood. The receptors here all came from a woman between 18 and 29 years old with Graves' ophthalmopathy.

This clonotype was picked up many times. The rearrangement uses TRBV12-5 and TRBJ2-7, with 14 bases aligning to TRBD2. Germline V gene data show CDR1 as LGHNT and CDR2 as FRNRAP. The CDR3 totals 18 residues. Trimming took 7 bases from V and 4 from J; bases not matched to a gene: 15. CDR3 sequence (DNA): TGTGCTAGTGCTCTCACCCCCGGACTAGCGGGAGGAGGTTACGAGCAGTACTTC. Encoded protein: CASALTPGLAGGGYEQYF. Full variable domain (rest looked up from reference TRBV12-5 and TRBJ2-7): DARVTQTPRHKVTEMGQEVTMRCQPILGHNTVFWYRQTMMQGLELLAYFRNRAPLDDSGMPKDRFSAEMPDATLATLKIQPSEPRDSAVYFCASALTPGLAGGGYEQYFGPGTRLTVT.

This clonotype has a count of ten or more. J is TRBJ1-1 and V is TRBV5-1, with D maybe TRBD1 (6 bases). This CDR3 has 13 residues. CDR1 and CDR2 from the germline V gene are SGHRS and YFSETQ. V lost 3 bases to trimming and J lost 10 bases, with 16 bases between them. The CDR3 sequence is CASSSGRGAAAFF. The DNA for the CDR3 is TGCGCCAGCAGCTCGGGTCGGGGGGCCGCAGCTTTCTTT.

The table lists this clonotype with many counts. This chain joins TRBV6-2 or TRBV6-3 and TRBJ2-5; 9 bases align to TRBD2. Germline V gene lookup returns CDR1 MNHEY and CDR2 SVGEGT. J gave up 3 bases and V 4 bases, and 9 bases lay outside the gene matches. The CDR3 runs 16 residues. The CDR3 is CASSSRRGGPKETQYF. The CDR3 DNA sequence: TGTGCCAGCAGTTCGCGGCGGGGGGGTCCCAAAGAGACCCAGTACTTC.

Many counts were recorded for this clonotype. V usage is TRBV19 and J usage is TRBJ2-7, with no clear D. Germline V gene lookup returns CDR1 LNHDA and CDR2 SQIVND (reference sequence). Trimming took off 6 bases at V and 5 bases at J, with 14 bases between the two ends. There are 13 residues in the CDR3. The CDR3 here is CASSPRASDEQYF. The CDR3 region has the DNA TGTGCCAGTAGCCCTCGGGCCTCTGACGAGCAGTACTTC.

This clonotype has at least ten counts. This chain joins TRBV7-9 and TRBJ2-7; D is possibly TRBD1 or TRBD2 (5 bases each). The CDR3 extends over 15 amino acids. Germline V CDR1 and CDR2: SEHNR, FQNEAQ (reference sequence). V was cut by 11 bases and J by 0 bases, with 20 bases left in between. CDR3 nucleotide sequence: TGTGCCGTCCTATCCGGGGACCCCCTCTCCTACGAGCAGTACTTC. Amino acid sequence: CAVLSGDPLSYEQYF.

Many counts were recorded for this clonotype. DNA of the CDR3: TGTGCCAGCACCCCCCAAGCGGGCTACAGGGGTGCGGAGACCCAGTACTTC. Encoded protein: CASTPQAGYRGAETQYF. The chain has TRBV28 and TRBJ2-5, with D perhaps TRBD1 (7 bases). Trimming removed 7 bases at V and 5 bases at J, with 26 bases between. The CDR3 is 17 amino acids. CDR1 is MDHEN, CDR2 SYDVKM, per germline.

This rearrangement joins TRBV13 to TRBJ1-1; D might be TRBD1 (5 bases). V dropped 0 bases and J dropped 5 bases, with 10 bases sitting between them. Germline values: CDR1 PRHDT, CDR2 FYEKMQ (reference sequence). CDR3 size: 14 residues. As DNA, the CDR3 is TGTGCCAGCAGCTTAGGCTGGGGGGGGACTGAAGCTTTCTTT. Its protein is CASSLGWGGTEAFF.

This clonotype was recorded many times. The V and J genes are TRBV20-1 and TRBJ1-1, with D possibly matching TRBD1 (6 bases). CDR1 is DFQATT, CDR2 SNEGSKA, per germline (reference sequence). The ends were cut back, 5 bases at V and 5 bases at J, with 21 bases in the middle. CDR3 length: 15 residues. CDR3: CSAPRGGRVNTEAFF. The CDR3 DNA sequence: TGCAGTGCTCCCCGCGGGGGCAGGGTAAATACTGAAGCTTTCTTT.

The rearrangement uses TRBV20-1 and TRBJ2-7; 8 nucleotides align to TRBD2. Losses at the gene ends were 3 bases for V and 2 bases for J; bases not matched to a gene: 3. Germline lookup yields CDR1 DFQATT and CDR2 SNEGSKA (reference sequence). The CDR3 totals 13 residues. CDR3 residues: CSASGGDAYEQYF. Here the CDR3 DNA reads TGCAGTGCTAGCGGGGGGGATGCCTACGAGCAGTACTTC.

This clonotype was seen many times. The rearrangement joins TRBV28 to TRBJ2-6; a weak D match, TRBD1 (6 bases). From germline, CDR1 is MDHEN and CDR2 SYDVKM. The CDR3 has 17 residues. V was trimmed by 3 bases and J by 4 bases, leaving 16 bases between them. CDR3 bases: TGTGCCAGCAGTTTCCGAGGGGGTGCTCCGGGGGCCAACGTCCTGACTTTC. This translates into CASSFRGGAPGANVLTF.

This clonotype has ten or more counts. The V call is TRBV7-2, the J call TRBJ2-7; 9 bases agree with TRBD2. The germline V gene has CDR1 SGHTA and CDR2 FQGNSA. The CDR3 is 14 residues long. V was clipped by 8 bases and J by 0 bases; unmatched bases: 5. The CDR3: CASASGRFSYEQYF. DNA for the CDR3: TGTGCCAGCGCCAGCGGGAGGTTCTCCTACGAGCAGTACTTC.

This clonotype was found many times. This chain's CDR3 is CASSTTGGHYEQYF. The DNA for the CDR3 is TGTGCCAGCAGTACCACAGGGGGCCACTACGAGCAGTACTTC. V gene TRBV12-3 or TRBV12-4 combines with J gene TRBJ2-7; 9 bases fit TRBD1. Trimming took 5 bases from V and 3 from J; bases not matched to a gene: 5. This CDR3 region has 14 residues.

This clonotype was counted many times. The chain links TRBV4-3 to TRBJ2-7; D uncertain. The germline gives CDR1 LGHNA, CDR2 YSLEER. This CDR3 region has 16 residues. The V end was cut by 0 bases, the J end by 1 base, with 13 bases between. The chain's CDR3 is CASSQDPTTFSYEQYF. The DNA of the CDR3 is TGCGCCAGCAGCCAAGATCCAACAACTTTTTCCTACGAGCAGTACTTC.

This clonotype has at least ten counts. The chain carries TRBV15 and TRBJ2-7, with 7 bases matching TRBD1. The CDR3 consists of 16 residues. J was trimmed by 2 bases and V by 5 bases; bases with no gene match: 12. Germline CDR1 and CDR2: LNHNV and YYDKDF (reference sequence). In DNA form, the CDR3 reads TGTGCCACCAGCTTGCGACCGGGACAGAGGCCCTACGAGCAGTACTTC. Its translation: CATSLRPGQRPYEQYF.

The V call is TRBV18, the J call TRBJ1-1, with D possibly matching TRBD1 (6 bases). The CDR3 covers 14 residues. Germline V gives CDR1 KGHSH, CDR2 LQKENI. Trimming took off 3 bases at V and 4 bases at J, with 12 bases between the two ends. DNA of the CDR3: TGTGCCAGCTCACCGAACAGGGAGGGCACTGAAGCTTTCTTT. It encodes CASSPNREGTEAFF.

This clonotype has only one observation. The chain combines TRBV20-1 with TRBJ2-5; tentatively, D is TRBD2 (6 bases). Between the trimmed V and J ends, which lost 7 bases and 2 bases, there was a span of 11 bases. The V gene's germline CDR1 is DFQATT and CDR2 SNEGSKA (reference sequence). The CDR3 covers 12 residues. The CDR3: CSVSGGQETQYF. The CDR3 DNA is TGCAGTGTTTCCGGGGGTCAAGAGACCCAGTACTTC.

This clonotype was observed many times. The chain carries TRBV20-1 and TRBJ1-1; 7 bases map to TRBD1. Germline lookup yields CDR1 DFQATT and CDR2 SNEGSKA (reference sequence). Germline trimming cut 5 bases from V and 1 base from J; bases unmatched to any gene: 4. The CDR3 sequence is 13 residues long. In nucleotides, the CDR3 is TGCAGTGCTTGTGAGGGGGCGAACACTGAAGCTTTCTTT. It specifies CSACEGANTEAFF.

This clonotype was recorded at least ten times. This rearrangement joins TRBV12-3 or TRBV12-4 to TRBJ2-2, with 10 bases fitting TRBD2. The CDR3 has 17 residues. V lost 2 bases to trimming and J lost 1 base; unmatched junction nucleotides: 4. CDR3 protein: CASSLPRLAGNTGELFF. CDR3 sequence (DNA): TGTGCCAGCAGTTTACCGAGACTAGCGGGGAACACCGGGGAGCTGTTTTTT.

This clonotype occurred many times. The chain recombines TRBV4-3 with TRBJ1-3; D call uncertain. The CDR3 spans 16 residues. Trimming cost V 0 bases and J 1 base, with 10 bases left between them. Per the germline V gene, CDR1 is LGHNA and CDR2 is YSLEER. CDR3 region: CASSQDVPRSGNTIYF. In nucleotides, the CDR3 is TGCGCCAGCAGCCAAGATGTCCCTAGATCTGGAAACACCATATATTTT.